This entry concerns a single TCR beta chain. Its binding antigen is unknown. It has no much larger one-base neighbor in the sample; base qualities were not kept. Unmatched junction bases come to 9, with V trimmed by 9 bases and J by 5 bases. The CDR3 starts with the cysteine, ends with the phenylalanine, and has 13 residues. The only DNA kept is the CDR3, 39 bases in frame from the first base. Per the germline V gene, ENHRY is the CDR1 and SYGVKD is the CDR2. This sample was sequenced with an Illumina NovaSeq 6000. TCRalpha and TCRbeta cDNA libraries were constructed by 5'RACE with constant-segment primers, with sample barcodes and unique molecular identifiers being introduced. RNA was extracted from every sample with Trizol reagent. Amplification of the libraries took two PCR steps, and the second step added a second sample barcode plus Illumina TruSeq adapters. Sequencing of the libraries was done on an Illumina NovaSeq, producing 2 x 150 bp paired-end reads. In the source study's methods: The reads were demultiplexed and collapsed into UMI-guided consensus sequences using migec v1.2.7. Using mixcr v2.1.11, UMI consensuses were aligned to TRA and TRB V and J templates and then assembled into clonotypes. A clonotype was counted as expanded or contracted only when both edgeR and NoisET called the clonotype significant, with the noise models trained on biological replicates. For edgeR calls, a false discovery rate-adjusted p below 0.01 and a log2 fold-change threshold of 1 were applied. As an exploratory analysis of dynamics, max-normalized trajectories of the 1000 most abundant clonotypes were examined by PCA with hierarchical clustering. Separately sequenced CD4+ and CD8+ repertoires were used to assign the CD4 or CD8 phenotype of responding clones. TCRdb cleaned the public reads at Q25 with fastp, built clones with MiXCR and kept in-frame beta chains. Each CDR3 protein gets just one entry, which takes the most common genes and DNA from the rows behind it. These V and J calls originate from TCRdb's pipeline instead of the authors' own analysis. The sample table records over 300,000 distinct CDR3 sequences; under 25% of these occur just once. 21% of the sample lies in the top ten.

PBMCs were isolated by Ficoll-Paque density gradient centrifugation. This record belongs to a study of T-cell memory formation after mild COVID-19 (dated by TCRdb to the early 2020s). Describing the broader study: TCR sequence clusters from the two donors were largely donor specific. Longitudinal TCRalpha and TCRbeta repertoire sequencing tracked T-cell clones expanding and contracting after mild COVID-19 in two donors. The cohort was made up of two young adult volunteers, one female and one male, who were previously healthy.

The paper as a whole reports these results and caveats: Some responding clones were found in pre-infection memory, which suggests that pre-existing cross-reactive memory T cells took part in the SARS-CoV-2 response. The study covered only two mild cases, and larger cohorts including severe cases with pre-infection samples were considered necessary. Contracting CD4+ clones were found mainly in CM and EM memory subsets, while CD8+ clones were enriched in EMRA. Clones that contracted from day 15 to 85 showed balanced CD4/CD8 phenotypes, whereas a second wave of clones that expanded from day 15 to 37 leaned towards CD4+. Whether the second-wave clones peaking on day 37 were SARS-CoV-2 specific was not confirmed.

Recombination linked TRBV10-3 to TRBJ2-5; 7 central nucleotides agree with TRBD1. Sequencing input: PBMCs or a T cell subset sorted from them (not recorded which). This TCR came from a man aged 18 to 29 who had mild COVID-19 (a few samples of this study predate the infection). The sample titles of this study are shuffled in the database, so cell type and time point are left out; the donor was told from shared clones. The CDR3 region has the sequence CAITDQGEETQYF. The DNA reads as follows: TGTGCCATAACCGACCAGGGGGAGGAGACCCAGTACTTC.